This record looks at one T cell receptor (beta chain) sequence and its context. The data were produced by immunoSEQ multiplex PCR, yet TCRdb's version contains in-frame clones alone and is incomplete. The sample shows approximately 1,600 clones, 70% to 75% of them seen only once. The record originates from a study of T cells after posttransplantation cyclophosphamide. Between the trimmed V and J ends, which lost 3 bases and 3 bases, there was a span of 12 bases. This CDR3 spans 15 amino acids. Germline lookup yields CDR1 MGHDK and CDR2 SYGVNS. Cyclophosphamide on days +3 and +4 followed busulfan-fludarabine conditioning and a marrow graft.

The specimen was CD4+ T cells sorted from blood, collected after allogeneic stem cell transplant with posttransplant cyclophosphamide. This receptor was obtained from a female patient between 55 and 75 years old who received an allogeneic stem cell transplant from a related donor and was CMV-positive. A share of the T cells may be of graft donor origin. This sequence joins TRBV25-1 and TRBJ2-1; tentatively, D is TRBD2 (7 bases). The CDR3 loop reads CASSEAGADYNEQFF. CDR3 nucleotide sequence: TGTGCCAGCAGTGAGGCGGGGGCAGACTACAATGAGCAGTTCTTC.